This is a list of T cell receptor beta chains from one sample in a study of shared clonotypes between healthy human individuals. Sequencing used immunoSEQ multiplex PCR; TCRdb keeps in-frame clones, though not all of them. The sample records more than 2,000,000 clones, over 85% being singletons. The sample taken for sequencing was naive CD4+ T cells from PBMCs. The receptors were sampled from a man younger than 30 in good health. Some clones in this sample may be carry-over from other donors' samples. Each CDR3 is given with its conserved first and last residue. Fields, in order: clone size, V gene, J gene, D gene, CDR3 DNA, CDR3 protein. The D gene is left open where the match is weak. Clone size is not always given. Where it is, it says once, few, many or a class for expanded clones.

NA	TRBV18	TRBJ2-3	NA	TGTGCCAGCTCACCGGCGGGTGGGGCAGATACGCAGTATTTT	CASSPAGGADTQYF
NA	TRBV28	TRBJ1-5	NA	TGTGCCAGCAGAACGAATAGCAATCAGCCCCAGCATTTT	CASRTNSNQPQHF
NA	TRBV7-2	TRBJ1-4	NA	TGTGCCAGCAGCTTCACGGCCGGTAATGAAAAACTGTTTTTT	CASSFTAGNEKLFF
NA	TRBV5-1	TRBJ2-1	TRBD2	TGCGCCAGCAGCTTGGGGCTAGCGGGAGGTGATGAGCAGTTCTTC	CASSLGLAGGDEQFF
NA	TRBV5-8	TRBJ1-5	NA	TGTGCCAGCAGCTTGGGGTGGGGCAGGGGCCCATATCGCAATCAGCCCCAGCATTTT	CASSLGWGRGPYRNQPQHF
NA	TRBV19	TRBJ2-1	TRBD2	TGTGCCAGTACCTCTCCGCCCGGTAGCGGGAGATTTAATGAGCAGTTCTTC	CASTSPPGSGRFNEQFF
once	TRBV6-5	TRBJ2-6	TRBD1	TGTGCCAGCAGTTCCAGGGGGCTAGGGGCCAACGTCCTGACTTTC	CASSSRGLGANVLTF
NA	TRBV2	TRBJ2-7	NA	TGTGCCATTACGGGGGTCGGCGAGCAGTACTTC	CAITGVGEQYF
NA	TRBV9	TRBJ2-4	TRBD2	TGTGCCAGCAGCGTATCTAGCGGAGATGGGATTCAGTACTTC	CASSVSSGDGIQYF
NA	TRBV7-3	TRBJ2-1	NA	TGTGCCAGCAGCTTAAGTGGTTCTAGCCGAACTGAGCAGTTCTTC	CASSLSGSSRTEQFF
NA	TRBV5-1	TRBJ1-2	TRBD1	TGCGCCAGCAGCTTGGTGGCGCAGGGGGCCTCGTATGGCTACACCTTC	CASSLVAQGASYGYTF
NA	TRBV4-1	TRBJ1-1	NA	TGCGCCAGCAGTCTGAACCAGGGTACCTCGAACACTGAAGCTTTCTTT	CASSLNQGTSNTEAFF
NA	TRBV28	TRBJ2-4	TRBD1	TGTGCCAGCAGTATGTTCCCGGGACAGGGGGCGGGTGAAAACATTCAGTACTTC	CASSMFPGQGAGENIQYF
NA	TRBV11-1	TRBJ2-1	NA	TGTGCCAGCAGCTTGTCGTTCCGATACTCCTACAATGAGCAGTTCTTC	CASSLSFRYSYNEQFF
NA	TRBV2	TRBJ1-5	NA	TGTGCCAGCAGTGGGCCGGGGGGGCAGACTCAGCCCCAGCATTTT	CASSGPGGQTQPQHF
NA	TRBV15	TRBJ1-1	NA	TGTGCCACCAGCATCCCAGTGTTAACTGAAGCTTTCTTT	CATSIPVLTEAFF
NA	TRBV6-6	TRBJ1-2	NA	TGTGCCAGCAGTTACCCTTTAGTGCCGGCGGACTATGGCTACACCTTC	CASSYPLVPADYGYTF
few	TRBV7-9	TRBJ2-7	TRBD1	TGTGCCAGCAGCGCGACAGGGGCCGAGCAGTACTTC	CASSATGAEQYF
few	TRBV5-1	TRBJ2-2	NA	TGCGCCAGCAGCGTATTTACAGGGAACACCGGGGAGCTGTTTTTT	CASSVFTGNTGELFF
NA	TRBV30	TRBJ2-7	NA	TGTGCCTGGAGTTCAGGGGGGGGGTACGAGCAGTACTTC	CAWSSGGGYEQYF
NA	TRBV12-5	TRBJ2-1	TRBD2	TGTGCTAGTGATCTGACTAGCGGGAGGGTGAACAATGAGCAGTTCTTC	CASDLTSGRVNNEQFF
NA	TRBV4-3	TRBJ2-5	TRBD2	TGCGCCAGCAGCCAAGATCAGACTAGCGGGGAGACCCAGTACTTC	CASSQDQTSGETQYF
NA	TRBV6-1	TRBJ1-2	NA	TGTGCCAGCAGTGAACGCCAGGGGAGAGATGGCTACACCTTC	CASSERQGRDGYTF
NA	TRBV19	TRBJ2-1	TRBD2	TGTGCCAGTATCCCCGGAGCGGGAGGTAGTAATGAGCAGTTCTTC	CASIPGAGGSNEQFF
NA	TRBV7-9	TRBJ2-7	TRBD2	TGTGCCAGCAGCTCGGCGGGAGGGGTCTACGAGCAGTACTTC	CASSSAGGVYEQYF
once	TRBV2	TRBJ1-1	NA	TGTGCCAGCTGTGGCGATACCAACACTGAAGCTTTCTTT	CASCGDTNTEAFF
NA	TRBV6-1	TRBJ1-5	NA	TGTGCCAGCAGGAAGACAGCCTCTAATCAGCCCCAGCATTTT	CASRKTASNQPQHF
NA	TRBV7-2	TRBJ2-1	NA	TGTGCCAGCAGCATTATTTGGACGGGGAAAGCCTACAATGAGCAGTTCTTC	CASSIIWTGKAYNEQFF
NA	TRBV30	TRBJ2-1	TRBD2	TGTGCCTGGATGGGGAGCGGGACCCATGAGCAGTTCTTC	CAWMGSGTHEQFF
once	TRBV30	TRBJ2-7	NA	TGTGCCTGGAGGAGTACCGGGACCTACGAGCAGTACTTC	CAWRSTGTYEQYF
few	TRBV7-6	TRBJ2-5	TRBD2	TGTGCCAGCAGCCCCGGACTAGCGGGAGGGGGGGAGACCCAGTACTTC	CASSPGLAGGGETQYF
NA	TRBV28	TRBJ2-3	NA	TGTGCTCACGGTAGCACAGATACGCAGTATTTT	CAHGSTDTQYF
NA	TRBV27	TRBJ2-1	TRBD2	TGTGCCAGCAGTTTGGTCTTGACTAGCGGGAGTCCTAATGAGCAGTTCTTC	CASSLVLTSGSPNEQFF
NA	TRBV14	TRBJ1-1	NA	TGTGCCAGCACCCTACAGGGGAACACTGAAGCTTTCTTT	CASTLQGNTEAFF